The sequence of this TCR delta chain was determined in a study of Vδ1+ human thymocytes. The study, taken as a whole, reports: Highly polyclonal TRG and TRD repertoires with Gaussian CDR3 length distributions appeared in thymus.

In regard to this clone: Its matching antigen is unknown.

Thymocytes were sorted as CD3+ TCRVdelta1+ TCRVdelta2- after alphabeta T cell depletion. Sequences come from RNA converted to cDNA by reverse transcription. Multiplex PCR used pooled V-gene forward primers and a constant-region reverse primer to amplify CDR3s. TCRdb re-called the multiplex PCR reads with CATT. The table has more than 45,000 delta-chain clones, over 12% seen once; the top ten hold 0.3% to 0.45%. The CDR3 sequence is 19 residues long. Germline V gene lookup returns CDR1 TSWWSYY and CDR2 QGS. V trimming: 1 base; J trimming: 7 bases; junction bases outside the gene matches: 15. The receptor's source is a girl less than two years old who had congenital heart surgery. This sequence joins TRDV1 and TRDJ1; TRDD3 matches at 13 bases. The sequenced sample was Vdelta1+ gamma-delta thymocytes from the thymus. Sample subset: FACS-sorted CD3+ TCRalphabeta- TCRVdelta1+ TCRVdelta2- thymocytes. CDR3 residues: CALGEPPFPRLGDTGKLIF. Written as DNA, the CDR3 is TGTGCTCTTGGGGAACCCCCCTTCCCTCGACTGGGGGATACGGGTAAACTCATCTTT.